This T cell receptor (beta chain) originates from a study of shared clonotypes between healthy human individuals. Study overall: Per-donor plates numbered three CD4 naive, three CD4 memory, two CD8 naive and one CD8 memory.

Data came from immunoSEQ multiplex PCR; TCRdb stores just in-frame clones and leaves some out. The data contain hundreds of thousands of clones, about 96% of them seen just once; the ten biggest clones take up roughly 0.12%. The naive CD8 population came from CD45RO-negative cells selected for CCR7, without terminally differentiated effector memory CD45RA+ cells. The healthy adult donors were HIV-negative and reported no recent acute infections or vaccinations. The CDR3 runs 19 residues. With V trimmed by 5 bases and J by 2 bases, 13 bases remained unmatched. CDR1 is SGHVS, CDR2 FQNEAQ, per germline.

J is TRBJ2-5 and V is TRBV7-8; 14 positions agree with TRBD2. Sequencing was carried out using naive CD8+ T cells sorted from blood. The clonotype comes from a woman aged 25 to 39 in good health. This chain's CDR3 is CASSDTMGLAGVGQETQYF. The DNA of the CDR3 is TGTGCCAGCAGCGACACTATGGGACTAGCGGGAGTGGGGCAAGAGACCCAGTACTTC.